A selection of T cell receptor beta chains follows, all from one sample in a study of T-cell reconstitution after alpha-beta-depleted transplantation in children. TCRdb ran MiXCR on the PCR reads and lists one entry per CDR3 protein. The sample has some 530,000 distinct CDR3 sequences, approximately 12% seen once. The sequenced sample was PBMCs from the stem cell graft donor, obtained from the stem cell graft. The receptor set was obtained from a human donor who donated a stem cell graft to a child with combined immunodeficiency. Both conserved end residues are part of each CDR3. A D gene is named only where the DNA matches it firmly. Only some rows state a clone size, as once, few, many or a class for expanded clones.

V: TRBV12-3/TRBV12-4; D: -; J: TRBJ1-5; size: many; DNA: TGTGCCAGCTCTTTAGGAGTCGCGACGGGTGGCAATCAGCCCCAGCATTTT; CDR3: CASSLGVATGGNQPQHF
V: TRBV10-3; D: TRBD2; J: TRBJ2-7; size: many; DNA: TGTGCCATCAGTGAGTCTGGACTAGCGGGGTCTGGCGAGCAGTACTTC; CDR3: CAISESGLAGSGEQYF
V: TRBV7-2; D: -; J: TRBJ1-6; size: -; DNA: TGTGCCAGCAGCACGATACGGGCCTCCTATAATTCACCCCTCCACTTT; CDR3: CASSTIRASYNSPLHF
V: TRBV7-2; D: -; J: TRBJ2-7; size: -; DNA: TGTGCCAGCAGCTTGGGCTGGAGATACTACGAGCAGTACTTC; CDR3: CASSLGWRYYEQYF
V: TRBV5-1; D: TRBD1; J: TRBJ2-1; size: -; DNA: TGCGCCAGCAGATCTACCGCCGGGACAGTTGAGCAGTTCTTC; CDR3: CASRSTAGTVEQFF
V: TRBV27; D: TRBD1; J: TRBJ2-7; size: many; DNA: TGTGCCAGCAGTTTAACGACAGGGGGGAACTACGAGCAGTACTTC; CDR3: CASSLTTGGNYEQYF
V: TRBV4-3; D: -; J: TRBJ2-6; size: many; DNA: TGCGCCAGCAGCCAAGCGGACAGCCTCTCTGGGGCCAACGTCCTGACTTTC; CDR3: CASSQADSLSGANVLTF
V: TRBV12-3/TRBV12-4; D: -; J: TRBJ1-1; size: -; DNA: TGTGCCAGCAGTTTCGACAGAACGGCTGAAGCTTTCTTT; CDR3: CASSFDRTAEAFF
V: TRBV24-1; D: TRBD1; J: TRBJ2-7; size: few; DNA: TGTGCCACCAGTGATCCGGGACAGGGGAAGACCTACGAGCAGTACTTC; CDR3: CATSDPGQGKTYEQYF
V: TRBV12-3/TRBV12-4; D: -; J: TRBJ1-4; size: -; DNA: TGTGCCAGCAGTTTACCCTCCTACGGCCCAGGCAATGAAAAACTGTTTTTT; CDR3: CASSLPSYGPGNEKLFF
V: TRBV5-1; D: -; J: TRBJ2-3; size: -; DNA: TGCGCCAGCAGCTTGACAGGCCCCTATACAGATACGCAGTATTTT; CDR3: CASSLTGPYTDTQYF
V: TRBV29-1; D: -; J: TRBJ2-1; size: many; DNA: TGCAGCGGGACAACATTCTACAATGAGCAGTTCTTC; CDR3: CSGTTFYNEQFF
V: TRBV5-1; D: TRBD1; J: TRBJ2-5; size: many; DNA: TGCGCCAGCACCGAGGACAGGGGAGAGACCCAGTACTTC; CDR3: CASTEDRGETQYF
V: TRBV11-2; D: TRBD1; J: TRBJ1-1; size: few; DNA: TGTGCCAGCAGCTATTGGGACAGGGGCTACACTGAAGCTTTCTTT; CDR3: CASSYWDRGYTEAFF
V: TRBV4-2; D: -; J: TRBJ2-5; size: -; DNA: TGTGCCAGCAGCCAAAGAGGGGGGTACCAAGAGACCCAGTACTTC; CDR3: CASSQRGGYQETQYF
V: TRBV12-3/TRBV12-4; D: -; J: TRBJ1-1; size: -; DNA: TGTGCCAGCAGTTTAGGGACGGCTCAGATGGCTTTCTTT; CDR3: CASSLGTAQMAFF
V: TRBV10-3; D: -; J: TRBJ1-2; size: -; DNA: TGTGCCACCCAGGACGGGGGGATCTATGGCTACACCTTC; CDR3: CATQDGGIYGYTF
V: TRBV20-1; D: TRBD2; J: TRBJ2-7; size: -; DNA: TGCAGTGCCGAAGGACCTAGCGGTGGTAGCTCCTACGAGCAGTACTTC; CDR3: CSAEGPSGGSSYEQYF
V: TRBV15; D: -; J: TRBJ2-7; size: -; DNA: TGTGCCACCAGCGGGGGGGCTTCCTACGAGCAGTACTTC; CDR3: CATSGGASYEQYF
V: TRBV27; D: -; J: TRBJ2-7; size: -; DNA: TGTGCCAGCAGTTTGGCAGGGCCGTACTACGAGCAGTACTTC; CDR3: CASSLAGPYYEQYF
V: TRBV2; D: TRBD2; J: TRBJ2-1; size: many; DNA: TGTGCCAGCAGTTTGACTAGCGGGAATAACAATGAGCAGTTCTTC; CDR3: CASSLTSGNNNEQFF
V: TRBV4-2; D: -; J: TRBJ2-2; size: few; DNA: TGTGCCAGCAGCCCCCGCCAGGGGCCCTCGAACACCGGGGAGCTGTTTTTT; CDR3: CASSPRQGPSNTGELFF
V: TRBV27; D: -; J: TRBJ2-7; size: -; DNA: TGTGCCAGCAGTTTATCTCCTAGCCGTGGACACGAGCAGTACTTC; CDR3: CASSLSPSRGHEQYF